Described below is a single T cell receptor beta chain sequence and its context. What it binds is unknown. The sample holds other DNA sequences that translate to the same CDR3. Trimming shortened V by 2 bases and J by 4 bases, and 5 bases separated the two germline ends. This CDR3 has 12 residues. The repertoire was sequenced with immunoSEQ multiplex PCR; TCRdb's copy has only in-frame clones and lacks some. The table includes tens of thousands of clones, more than 80% detected once. This sample is part of a study of T cell responses to AZD1222 COVID-19 vaccine. Study findings and constraints: Baseline seropositivity characterized only a handful of AZD1222 recipients.

This material consisted of peripheral blood, taken on day 0 of MenACWY control vaccination. This rearrangement joins TRBV12-3 or TRBV12-4 to TRBJ1-2, with a possible D match to TRBD1 (5 bases). This TCR came from an adult in good health. The CDR3 nucleotides are TGTGCCAGCAGTTTACAGGGCTATGGCTACACCTTC. This codes for CASSLQGYGYTF.